The clone carrying this T cell receptor (beta chain) has more than one count but fewer than ten. The data originate from a study of spatial heterogeneity in lung cancer. At the level of the study: Sequencing of follow-up PBMC samples took place when they were available, at a median of roughly 25 months after resection.

Every individual TCR cDNA molecule carried its own unique molecular identifier, which allowed correction of PCR and sequencing errors. TCRdb processed the 5' RACE reads anew with MiXCR; each CDR3 protein has one entry. The sample yields 100,000 to 120,000 distinct CDR3 sequences, 11% seen once. The time point here: blood at routine non-recurrence follow-up after resection. Whole RNA, which was extracted from tumor, nontumor lung tissue or frozen PBMC, was sequenced without any cell sorting. The sequencing used PBMCs, collected at follow-up. The receptor's source is a female donor with early-stage non-small cell lung cancer.

CDR3 amino acids: CATLPGTSGVEQFF. CDR3 sequence (DNA): TGTGCCACCTTACCCGGGACTAGCGGTGTGGAGCAGTTCTTC. The J gene is TRBJ2-1, the V gene TRBV7-8; the match to TRBD2 covers 11 bases. Germline trimming cut 10 bases from V and 10 bases from J; bases unmatched to any gene: 12. Germline V gives CDR1 SGHVS, CDR2 FQNEAQ. This CDR3 is built from 14 residues.